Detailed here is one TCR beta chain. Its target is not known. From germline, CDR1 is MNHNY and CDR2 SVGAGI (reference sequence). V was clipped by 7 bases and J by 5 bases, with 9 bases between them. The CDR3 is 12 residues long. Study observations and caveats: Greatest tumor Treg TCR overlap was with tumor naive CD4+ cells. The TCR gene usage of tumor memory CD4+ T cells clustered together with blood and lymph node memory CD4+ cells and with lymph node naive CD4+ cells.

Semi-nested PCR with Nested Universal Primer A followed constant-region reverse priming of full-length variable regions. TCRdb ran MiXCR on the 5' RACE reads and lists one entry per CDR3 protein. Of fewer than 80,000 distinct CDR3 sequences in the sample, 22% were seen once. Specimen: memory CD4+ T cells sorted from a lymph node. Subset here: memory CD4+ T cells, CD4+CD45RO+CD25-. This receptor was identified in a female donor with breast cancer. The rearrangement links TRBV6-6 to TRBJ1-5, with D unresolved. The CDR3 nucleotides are TGTGCCAGCACCGGCCCCGATCAGCCCCAGCATTTT. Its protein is CASTGPDQPQHF.